This T cell receptor beta chain stems from a study of blood T cell repertoires in COVID-19. Per the original data handling: Researchers report that nucleated cell counts were estimated from reference gene primer amplification. Sequencing used immunoSEQ multiplex PCR; TCRdb keeps in-frame clones, though not all of them. The DNA gave D and trimming, while V, J and clone size come from that table. Among fewer than 250,000 clones listed, approximately 84% were seen once. The age range of participants was 18 to 89 years, with residence in under 25 US areas. CDR1 is SNHLY, CDR2 FYNNEI, per germline. This CDR3 spans 14 amino acids. V dropped 5 bases and J dropped 2 bases, with 12 bases sitting between them.

This TCR was sampled from a man in his sixties who had recovered from COVID-19. This sequence joins TRBV2 and TRBJ1-2, with TRBD1 as a possible D gene (6 bases). The sample was PBMCs or T cells enriched from blood (not recorded which). The CDR3 region is CASSSDRRNYGYTF. In DNA, the CDR3 is TGTGCCAGCAGTTCGGACAGACGAAACTATGGCTACACCTTC.